The 26 T cell receptor beta chains reported below all come from one sample, sequenced in a study of T cell responses to AZD1222 COVID-19 vaccine. This table comes from immunoSEQ multiplex PCR, and its TCRdb copy is limited to in-frame clones, with some not included. The repertoire includes about 99,000 clones, 70% to 90% of them detected once, and roughly 2.9% sits in the top ten. Source: peripheral blood, taken on day 0 of AZD1222 vaccination. All receptors derive from an adult in good health.

The chain combines TRBV9 with TRBJ1-2; the D gene is possibly TRBD1 (5 bases). The CDR3 totals 14 residues. The germline V gene encodes CDR1 SGDLS and CDR2 YYNGEE. The V end was cut by 7 bases, the J end by 2 bases, with 15 bases between. CDR3 nucleotide sequence: TGTGCCAGCGGTACCGGGGGAGGCAACTATGGCTACACCTTC. This encodes CASGTGGGNYGYTF. The full variable domain, completed using reference TRBV9 and TRBJ1-2, is DSGVTQTPKHLITATGQRVTLRCSPRSGDLSVYWYQQSLDQGLQFLIQYYNGEERAKGNILERFSAQQFPDLHSELNLSSLELGDSALYFCASGTGGGNYGYTFGSGTRLTVV.

The chain uses TRBV7-9 and TRBJ1-5; unclear D gene. The germline CDR1 and CDR2 sequences are SEHNR and FQNEAQ (reference sequence). V was shortened by 1 base and J by 8 bases, with 6 bases between the two germline ends. The CDR3 sequence is 12 residues long. Written as DNA, the CDR3 is TGTGCCAGCAGCTTAGGGTCGGAGCCCCAGCATTTT. As protein: CASSLGSEPQHF.

The chain uses TRBV7-9 and TRBJ1-1, with D perhaps TRBD1 (5 bases). The CDR3 consists of 15 residues. CDR1 and CDR2 (germline): SEHNR, FQNEAQ (reference sequence). The V end lost 6 bases, the J end lost 4 bases, and 18 bases lay between the germline ends. The CDR3 loop is CASRSDVGAFTEAFF. The CDR3 DNA is TGTGCCAGCAGATCCGATGTCGGGGCTTTCACTGAAGCTTTCTTT.

The V gene is TRBV6-6, the J gene TRBJ2-5, with D perhaps assigned TRBD1 or TRBD2 (5 bases each). The CDR3 is 15 amino acids. Trimming took 4 bases from V and 1 from J, leaving 13 bases between them. Germline V CDR1 and CDR2: MNHNY, SVGAGI (reference sequence). The CDR3 nucleotides are TGTGCCAGCAGTTTTGGGACGGCTGGCCAAGAGACCCAGTACTTC. It yields the protein CASSFGTAGQETQYF.

The rearrangement joins TRBV2 to TRBJ2-2; 10 positions agree with TRBD2. The germline V gene encodes CDR1 SNHLY and CDR2 FYNNEI. V dropped 8 bases and J dropped 6; count of bases not matched to a gene: 6. The length of the CDR3 is 14 residues. The DNA for the CDR3 is TGTGCCAGCTCCGTAGGACTAGCGGCCGGGGAGCTGTTTTTT. This codes for CASSVGLAAGELFF.

The gene calls are TRBV7-2 and TRBJ2-3; 7 bases are a match to TRBD1. Germline CDR1 reads SGHTA; CDR2 reads FQGNSA. This CDR3 is 14 amino acids long. Germline trimming cut 5 bases from V and 4 bases from J; bases unmatched to any gene: 6. CDR3 region: CASSENRGSDTQYF. CDR3 in DNA: TGTGCCAGCAGCGAAAACAGGGGATCAGATACGCAGTATTTT.

There are a few counts of this clone. This sample includes further DNA sequences coding for the same CDR3. The rearrangement uses TRBV11-3 and TRBJ2-7; D not certain. The germline V gene encodes CDR1 SGHNT and CDR2 YENEEA. The V end was cut by 1 base, the J end by 4 bases, with 14 bases between. This CDR3 is built from 15 residues. CDR3 sequence (DNA): TGTGCCAGCAGCTTAGTAACTGGGCCTGGTTACGAGCAGTACGTC. Protein product: CASSLVTGPGYEQYV.

This clone was observed a few times. The V and J genes are TRBV6-4 and TRBJ1-5; 12 nucleotides line up with TRBD1. Losses at the gene ends were 8 bases for V and 5 bases for J; bases not matched to a gene: 1. Germline V gene data show CDR1 as MRHNA and CDR2 as SNTAGT. This CDR3 has 13 residues. CDR3 loop: CASRDRGHQPQHF. The CDR3 DNA reads TGTGCCAGCCGGGACAGGGGGCATCAGCCCCAGCATTTT.

The rearrangement links TRBV6-5 to TRBJ1-1; no reliable D call. V was pared by 7 bases and J by 5 bases, with 17 bases between. The V gene's germline CDR1 is MNHEY and CDR2 SVGAGI. This CDR3 is built from 14 residues. The CDR3 DNA reads TGTGCCAGCACTGCTCCAGGAGTAAGGACTGAAGCTTTCTTT. It encodes CASTAPGVRTEAFF.

The table lists this clone with many counts. The chain is built from TRBV5-6 and TRBJ1-4, with 8 bases that match TRBD1. CDR3 size: 14 residues. The V gene end was trimmed by 4 bases and the J gene end by 4 bases; junction bases not matched to a gene: 3. Germline V gene sequence: CDR1 SGHDT, CDR2 YYEEEE. DNA of the CDR3: TGTGCCAGCAGCGCGGACAGGGTTAATGAAAAACTGTTTTTT. It codes for CASSADRVNEKLFF. Drawing the rest from reference TRBV5-6 and TRBJ1-4, the complete variable domain is DAGVTQSPTHLIKTRGQQVTLRCSPKSGHDTVSWYQQALGQGPQFIFQYYEEEERQRGNFPDRFSGHQFPNYSSELNVNALLLGDSALYLCASSADRVNEKLFFGSGTQLSVL.

The rearrangement links TRBV14 to TRBJ2-7; no clear D. The CDR3 extends over 11 amino acids. V lost 2 bases to trimming and J lost 5 bases, with 4 bases between them. The germline gives CDR1 SGHDN, CDR2 FVKESK. This CDR3 reads CASSQSHEQYF. The CDR3 bases are TGTGCCAGCAGCCAATCCCACGAGCAGTACTTC.

The chain carries TRBV28 and TRBJ1-4; TRBD1 might be the D (5 bases). From germline, CDR1 is MDHEN and CDR2 SYDVKM. V was clipped by 3 bases and J by 4 bases, with 15 bases between them. The CDR3 extends over 16 amino acids. DNA of the CDR3: TGTGCCAGCAGTTTCGGCGGGGCTTCTAATAATGAAAAACTGTTTTTT. As protein: CASSFGGASNNEKLFF.

The CDR3 loop reads CASSQVWPSLYCTF. The CDR3 DNA is TGTGCCAGCAGCCAAGTCTGGCCCAGTCTGTATTGCACCTTC. J is TRBJ1-2 and V is TRBV3-1 (or the pseudogene TRBV3-2); no reliable D call. Per germline, CDR1 LGHDT and CDR2 YNNKEL (reference sequence). The CDR3 runs to 14 residues. Trimming cost V 1 base and J 13 bases, with 19 bases left between them.

This clone was counted a few times. The J gene is TRBJ2-2, the V gene TRBV3-1 (or the pseudogene TRBV3-2); D may be TRBD1 (6 bases). V dropped 5 bases and J dropped 1 base, with 8 bases sitting between them. Per germline, CDR1 LGHDT and CDR2 YNNKEL (reference sequence). The CDR3 has 14 amino acids. CDR3 sequence (DNA): TGTGCCAGCAGCAGGGGGAGGAACACCGGGGAGCTGTTTTTT. Amino acid sequence: CASSRGRNTGELFF.

The rearrangement links TRBV12-5 to TRBJ2-1, with TRBD2 identical over 12 bases. Germline V lookup: CDR1 LGHNT, CDR2 FRNRAP. The CDR3 runs to 19 residues. V gave up 2 bases and J gave up 4 bases; unmatched junction bases: 12. This CDR3 reads CASGLNFQSGTSGYNEQFF. In nucleotides, the CDR3 is TGTGCTAGTGGTTTGAACTTTCAATCCGGGACTAGCGGGTACAATGAGCAGTTCTTC.

The chain couples TRBV30 to TRBJ2-5, with no clear D. The CDR3 is made up of 18 amino acids. V was cut by 1 base and J by 3 bases, with 24 bases left in between. Germline V gene lookup returns CDR1 GTSNPN and CDR2 SVGIG (reference sequence). CDR3 nucleotides: TGTGCCTGGAGTGGACCCCGGCCTAGAAGAGATGTCGAAGAGACCCAGTACTTC. Its protein product is CAWSGPRPRRDVEETQYF.

The V and J genes are TRBV7-2 and TRBJ2-5, with D possibly TRBD1 on 5 matching bases. Trimming removed 3 bases at V and 5 bases at J, with 7 bases between. Per the germline V gene, CDR1 is SGHTA and CDR2 is FQGNSA. The CDR3 sequence is 12 residues long. CDR3 DNA sequence: TGTGCCAGCAGCTTTAGGGGTGAGACCCAGTACTTC. It is translated as CASSFRGETQYF. Filled out from reference TRBV7-2 and TRBJ2-5, the complete variable domain reads GAGVSQSPSNKVTEKGKDVELRCDPISGHTALYWYRQSLGQGLEFLIYFQGNSAPDKSGLPSDRFSAERTGGSVSTLTIQRTQQEDSAVYLCASSFRGETQYFGPGTRLLVL.

The chain uses TRBV19 and TRBJ1-2; D possibly corresponds to TRBD1 (5 bases). Per germline, CDR1 LNHDA and CDR2 SQIVND (reference sequence). V was pared by 6 bases and J by 7 bases, with 21 bases between. The CDR3 has 15 amino acids. This CDR3 reads CASSPIRDPAFGYTF. DNA for the CDR3: TGTGCCAGTAGCCCCATTCGGGACCCGGCGTTTGGCTACACCTTC.

V is TRBV18 and J is TRBJ2-2, with 7 bases fitting TRBD1. V shed 2 bases, J shed 0 bases, and the junction held 3 bases outside the gene matches. Germline V gene lookup returns CDR1 KGHSH and CDR2 LQKENI. The CDR3 contains 16 residues. CDR3 in amino acids: CASSPKTGPNTGELFF. CDR3 in DNA: TGTGCCAGCTCACCAAAGACAGGGCCGAACACCGGGGAGCTGTTTTTT. Looking up the rest from reference TRBV18 and TRBJ2-2 gives the full variable domain: NAGVMQNPRHLVRRRGQEARLRCSPMKGHSHVYWYRQLPEEGLKFMVYLQKENIIDESGMPKERFSAEFPKEGPSILRIQQVVRGDSAAYFCASSPKTGPNTGELFFGEGSRLTVL.

V is TRBV7-2 and J is TRBJ1-2; D might be TRBD1 (5 bases). Trimming left V 5 bases short and J 3 bases short, with 22 bases between. The germline CDR1 and CDR2 sequences are SGHTA and FQGNSA. CDR3 length: 17 residues. The CDR3 nucleotides read TGTGCCAGCAGCCAGGGCTTAGTGTTTCGGGGGGACTATGGCTACACCTTC. Protein sequence: CASSQGLVFRGDYGYTF. Drawing the rest from reference TRBV7-2 and TRBJ1-2, the complete variable domain is GAGVSQSPSNKVTEKGKDVELRCDPISGHTALYWYRQSLGQGLEFLIYFQGNSAPDKSGLPSDRFSAERTGGSVSTLTIQRTQQEDSAVYLCASSQGLVFRGDYGYTFGSGTRLTVV.

The chain has TRBV6-1 and TRBJ2-2; no firm D call. V was cut by 3 bases and J by 7 bases, with 9 bases left in between. This CDR3 comprises 13 residues. Per germline, CDR1 MNHNS and CDR2 SASEGT. For the CDR3, the DNA is TGTGCCAGCAGTGAGTTAGGGTTCGGGGAGCTGTTTTTT. Translating gives CASSELGFGELFF.

V usage is TRBV19 and J usage is TRBJ1-5; no firm D call. Trimming removed 1 base from V and 5 bases from J, with 9 bases in between. The CDR3 totals 14 residues. The germline V gene encodes CDR1 LNHDA and CDR2 SQIVND (reference sequence). Here the CDR3 reads CASSIGGDYQPQHF. The CDR3 region has the DNA TGTGCCAGTAGTATAGGGGGTGATTATCAGCCCCAGCATTTT.

The V gene is TRBV5-4, the J gene TRBJ1-2; D unclear. Trimming took off 6 bases at V and 0 bases at J, with 12 bases between the two ends. This CDR3 spans 14 amino acids. Germline loops: CDR1 SGHNT, CDR2 YYREEE (reference sequence). In DNA, the CDR3 is TGTGCCAGCAAGCCGGAATCGACTAACTATGGCTACACCTTC. Protein product: CASKPESTNYGYTF.

This chain links TRBV24-1 with TRBJ1-2, with D unclear. The germline V gene encodes CDR1 KGHDR and CDR2 SFDVKD. The germline V and J ends were trimmed by 5 bases and 6 bases, with 6 bases remaining between them. The CDR3 loop spans 11 amino acids. The DNA for the CDR3 is TGTGCCACCAGTGGAGGTAATGGCTACACCTTC. Amino acids: CATSGGNGYTF.

The V gene is TRBV2, the J gene TRBJ2-7; possibly TRBD1 for D (6 bases). V lost 1 base and J 7 bases, leaving 14 bases between the germline ends. The CDR3 sequence is 14 residues long. Germline V gene sequence: CDR1 SNHLY, CDR2 FYNNEI. CDR3 DNA sequence: TGTGCCAGCAGTGAAGAGGCAGGGGCGTGGGAGCAGTACTTC. This sequence encodes CASSEEAGAWEQYF. Combining the CDR3 with reference TRBV2 and TRBJ2-7 gives the whole variable domain EPEVTQTPSHQVTQMGQEVILRCVPISNHLYFYWYRQILGQKVEFLVSFYNNEISEKSEIFDDQFSVERPDGSNFTLKIRSTKLEDSAMYFCASSEEAGAWEQYFGPGTRLTVT.

This clone was seen a few times. V gene TRBV3-1 (or the pseudogene TRBV3-2) combines with J gene TRBJ2-3; D unclear. The germline V gene has CDR1 LGHDT and CDR2 YNNKEL (reference sequence). Trimming shortened V by 0 bases and J by 2 bases, and 9 bases separated the two germline ends. This CDR3 has 15 amino acids. The CDR3 coding sequence is TGTGCCAGCAGCCAAGATCGTGCCCCCACAGATACGCAGTATTTT. This sequence encodes CASSQDRAPTDTQYF.